One and the same sample provided the 6 T cell receptor beta chains below, sequenced in a study of T cell responses to AZD1222 COVID-19 vaccine. Repertoires were generated with immunoSEQ multiplex PCR, while TCRdb's copy carries only in-frame clones and drops some. Found here are roughly 200,000 clones, approximately 93% of them singletons; the top ten hold about 1.8%. The specimen comprised peripheral blood, sampled 28 days after the second AZD1222 dose. The receptors were gathered from an adult who received the AZD1222 COVID-19 vaccine.

This clone was detected only a few times. The J gene is TRBJ1-1, the V gene TRBV3-1 (or the pseudogene TRBV3-2); 8 nucleotides agree with TRBD1. Germline-derived CDR1 and CDR2 are LGHDT and YNNKEL (reference sequence). The CDR3 runs 14 residues. V shed 6 bases, J shed 6 bases, and the junction held 9 bases outside the gene matches. The CDR3 protein is CASRFGQGVSEAFF. CDR3 DNA: TGTGCCAGCAGGTTCGGACAGGGAGTTTCTGAAGCTTTCTTT.

V is TRBV5-1 and J is TRBJ2-5; D unresolved. The germline V and J ends were trimmed by 6 bases and 0 bases, with 18 bases remaining between them. The CDR3 length is 16 residues. Germline lookup yields CDR1 SGHRS and CDR2 YFSETQ. CDR3 amino acids: CASTENGVLNQETQYF. Here the CDR3 DNA reads TGCGCCAGCACCGAGAACGGAGTCCTGAACCAAGAGACCCAGTACTTC.

The rearrangement links TRBV28 to TRBJ2-1; D could derive from TRBD1 or TRBD2 (6 bases each). Germline values: CDR1 MDHEN, CDR2 SYDVKM. The CDR3 covers 13 residues. Between the trimmed V and J ends, which lost 2 bases and 9 bases, there was a span of 11 bases. The CDR3 loop is CASSLGGPGEQFF. The CDR3 DNA reads as TGTGCCAGCAGTTTAGGGGGGCCTGGTGAGCAGTTCTTC.

This clone was found once. The V call is TRBV5-1, the J call TRBJ1-4; 8 nucleotides align to TRBD1. The germline V gene has CDR1 SGHRS and CDR2 YFSETQ. CDR3 length: 15 amino acids. With 3 bases clipped from V and 4 bases from J, the junction kept 5 bases outside the gene matches. The CDR3 region is CASSSRTGINEKLFF. The CDR3 DNA follows: TGCGCCAGCAGCTCCAGGACAGGGATTAATGAAAAACTGTTTTTT.

The V call is TRBV4-2, the J call TRBJ2-2; 8 nucleotides align to TRBD1. V dropped 4 bases and J dropped 0; count of bases not matched to a gene: 1. Germline lookup yields CDR1 LGHNA and CDR2 YNFKEQ. The CDR3 is 15 amino acids. DNA of the CDR3: TGTGCCAGCAGCCCACAGGGGGCGAACACCGGGGAGCTGTTTTTT. The encoded protein is CASSPQGANTGELFF.

The V gene is TRBV18, the J gene TRBJ1-2, with D tentatively TRBD1 (6 bases). The CDR3 contains 12 residues. Trimming removed 7 bases at V and 6 bases at J, with 12 bases between. CDR1 is KGHSH, CDR2 LQKENI, per germline. The CDR3 sequence is CASFPDRHGYTF. The CDR3 nucleotides are TGTGCCAGCTTTCCAGACAGGCATGGCTACACCTTC.